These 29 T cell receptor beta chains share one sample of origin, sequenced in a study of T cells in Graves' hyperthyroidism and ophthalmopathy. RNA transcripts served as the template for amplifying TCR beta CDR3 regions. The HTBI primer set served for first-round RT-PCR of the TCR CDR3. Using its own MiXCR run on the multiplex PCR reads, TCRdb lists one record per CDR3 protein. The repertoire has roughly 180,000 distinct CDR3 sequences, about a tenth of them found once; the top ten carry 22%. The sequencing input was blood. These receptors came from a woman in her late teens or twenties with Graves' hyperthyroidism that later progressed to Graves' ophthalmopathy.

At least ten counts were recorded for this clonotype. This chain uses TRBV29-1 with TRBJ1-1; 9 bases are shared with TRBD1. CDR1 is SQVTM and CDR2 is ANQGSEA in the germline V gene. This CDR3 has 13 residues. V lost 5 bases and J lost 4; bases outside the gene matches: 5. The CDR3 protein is CSVIGTGITEAFF. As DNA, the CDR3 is TGCAGCGTTATTGGGACAGGGATCACTGAAGCTTTCTTT.

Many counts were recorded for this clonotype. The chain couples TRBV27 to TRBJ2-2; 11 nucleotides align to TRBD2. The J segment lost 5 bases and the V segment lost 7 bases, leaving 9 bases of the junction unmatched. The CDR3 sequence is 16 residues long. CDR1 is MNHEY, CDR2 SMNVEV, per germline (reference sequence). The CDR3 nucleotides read TGTGCCAGCAAGACTAGCGGGGCTTATTGGACCGGGGAGCTGTTTTTT. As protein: CASKTSGAYWTGELFF.

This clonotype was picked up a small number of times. CDR3 sequence: CASSGLAGETDTQYF. The DNA of the CDR3 is TGTGCCAGCAGCGGACTAGCGGGAGAGACAGATACGCAGTATTTT. The chain carries TRBV9 and TRBJ2-3; TRBD2 aligns across 12 bases. Germline trimming cut 3 bases from V and 3 bases from J; bases unmatched to any gene: 2. Germline-derived CDR1 and CDR2 are SGDLS and YYNGEE. The CDR3 runs 15 residues.

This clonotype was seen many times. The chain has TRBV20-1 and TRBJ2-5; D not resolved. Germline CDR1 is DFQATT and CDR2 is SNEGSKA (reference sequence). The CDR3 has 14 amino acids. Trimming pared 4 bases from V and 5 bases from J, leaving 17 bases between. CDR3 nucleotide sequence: TGCAGTGCTATAGGAACGGATACGAAGGAGACCCAGTACTTC. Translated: CSAIGTDTKETQYF.

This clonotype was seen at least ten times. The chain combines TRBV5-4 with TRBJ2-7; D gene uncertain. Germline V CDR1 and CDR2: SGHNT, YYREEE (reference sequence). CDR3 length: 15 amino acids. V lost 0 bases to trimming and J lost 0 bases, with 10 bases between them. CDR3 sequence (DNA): TGTGCCAGCAGCTTGGCCGATGTGAGCTCCTACGAGCAGTACTTC. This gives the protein CASSLADVSSYEQYF. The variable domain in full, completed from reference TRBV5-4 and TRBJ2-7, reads ETGVTQSPTHLIKTRGQQVTLRCSSQSGHNTVSWYQQALGQGPQFIFQYYREEENGRGNFPPRFSGLQFPNYSSELNVNALELDDSALYLCASSLADVSSYEQYFGPGTRLTVT.

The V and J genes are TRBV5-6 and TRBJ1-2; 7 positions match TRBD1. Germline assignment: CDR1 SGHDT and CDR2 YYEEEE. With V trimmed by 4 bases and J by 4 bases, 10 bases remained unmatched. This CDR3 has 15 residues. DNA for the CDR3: TGTGCCAGCAGCCTGGGACAGAGGAGGGGCTATGGCTACACCTTC. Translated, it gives CASSLGQRRGYGYTF.

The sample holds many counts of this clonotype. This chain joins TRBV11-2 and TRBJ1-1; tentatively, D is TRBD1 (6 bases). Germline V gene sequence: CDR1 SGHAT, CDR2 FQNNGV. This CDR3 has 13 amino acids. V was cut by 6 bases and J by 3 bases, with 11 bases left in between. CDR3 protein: CASRGEGDTEAFF. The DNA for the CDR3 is TGTGCCAGCAGGGGGGAGGGGGACACTGAAGCTTTCTTT.

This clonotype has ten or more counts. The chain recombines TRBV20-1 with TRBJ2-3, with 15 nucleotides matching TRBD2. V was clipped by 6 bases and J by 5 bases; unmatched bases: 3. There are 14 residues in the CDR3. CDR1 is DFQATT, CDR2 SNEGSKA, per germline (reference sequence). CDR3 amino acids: CSAPGLAGGDTQYF. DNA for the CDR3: TGCAGTGCCCCGGGACTAGCGGGAGGAGATACGCAGTATTTT.

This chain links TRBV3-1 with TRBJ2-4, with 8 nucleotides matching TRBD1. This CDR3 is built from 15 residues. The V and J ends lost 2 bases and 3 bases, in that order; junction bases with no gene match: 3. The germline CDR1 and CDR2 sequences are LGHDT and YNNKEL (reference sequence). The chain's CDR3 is CASSQSGTGKNIQYF. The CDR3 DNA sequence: TGTGCCAGCAGCCAATCCGGGACAGGCAAAAACATTCAGTACTTC.

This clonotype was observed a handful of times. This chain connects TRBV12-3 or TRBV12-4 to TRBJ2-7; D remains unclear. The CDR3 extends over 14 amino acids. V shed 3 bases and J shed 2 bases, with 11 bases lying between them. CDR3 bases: TGTGCCAGCAGTTTCGCTAGTCAGGCCTACGAGCAGTACTTC. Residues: CASSFASQAYEQYF.

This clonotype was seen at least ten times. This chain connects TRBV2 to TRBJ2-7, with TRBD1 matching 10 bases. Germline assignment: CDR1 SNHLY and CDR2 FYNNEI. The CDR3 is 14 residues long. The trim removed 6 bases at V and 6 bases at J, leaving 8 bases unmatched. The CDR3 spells CASRGATGGGEQYF. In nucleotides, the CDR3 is TGTGCCAGCAGGGGAGCGACAGGGGGCGGCGAGCAGTACTTC.

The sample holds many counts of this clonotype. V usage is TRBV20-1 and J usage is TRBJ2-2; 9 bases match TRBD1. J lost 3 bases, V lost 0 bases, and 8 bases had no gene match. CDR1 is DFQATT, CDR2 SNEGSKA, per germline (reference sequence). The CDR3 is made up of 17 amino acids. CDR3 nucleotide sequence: TGCAGTGCTAGAGATCGGGACAGGGACGGGTACACCGGGGAGCTGTTTTTT. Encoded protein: CSARDRDRDGYTGELFF.

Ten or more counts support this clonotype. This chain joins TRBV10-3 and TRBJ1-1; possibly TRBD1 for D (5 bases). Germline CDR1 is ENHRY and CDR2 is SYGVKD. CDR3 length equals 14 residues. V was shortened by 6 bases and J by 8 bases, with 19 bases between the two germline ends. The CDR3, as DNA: TGTGCCATCAGCGCCCTAACCGGGACTCCGGAAGCTTTCTTT. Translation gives CAISALTGTPEAFF.

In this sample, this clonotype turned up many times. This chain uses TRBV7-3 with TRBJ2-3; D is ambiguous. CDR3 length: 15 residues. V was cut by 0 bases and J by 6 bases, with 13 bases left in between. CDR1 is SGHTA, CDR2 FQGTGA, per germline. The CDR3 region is CASSLTAHDTDTQYF. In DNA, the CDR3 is TGTGCCAGCAGCTTAACGGCTCATGACACGGATACGCAGTATTTT.

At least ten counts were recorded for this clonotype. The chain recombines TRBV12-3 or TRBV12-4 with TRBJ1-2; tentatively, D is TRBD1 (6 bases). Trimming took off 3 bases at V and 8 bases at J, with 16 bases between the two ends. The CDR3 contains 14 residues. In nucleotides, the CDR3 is TGTGCCAGCAGTTTCTCTTGGGGGGCGGGGGGCTACACCTTC. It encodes CASSFSWGAGGYTF.

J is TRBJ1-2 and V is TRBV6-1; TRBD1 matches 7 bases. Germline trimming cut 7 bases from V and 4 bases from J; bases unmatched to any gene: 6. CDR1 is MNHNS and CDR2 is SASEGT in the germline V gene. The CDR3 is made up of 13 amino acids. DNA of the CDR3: TGTGCCAGCAACAGGGCAGGGGGCTATGGCTACACCTTC. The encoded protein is CASNRAGGYGYTF.

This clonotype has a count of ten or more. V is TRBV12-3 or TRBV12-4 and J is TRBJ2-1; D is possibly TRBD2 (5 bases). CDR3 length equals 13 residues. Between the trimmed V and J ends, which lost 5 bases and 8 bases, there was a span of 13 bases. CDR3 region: CASSGPGRDEQFF. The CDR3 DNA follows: TGTGCCAGCAGTGGTCCTGGGAGAGATGAGCAGTTCTTC.

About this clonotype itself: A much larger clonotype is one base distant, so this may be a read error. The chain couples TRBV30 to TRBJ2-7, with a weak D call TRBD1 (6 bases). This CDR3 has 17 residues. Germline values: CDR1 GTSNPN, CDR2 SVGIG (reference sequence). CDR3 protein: CAWWWSTGDKISYELYF. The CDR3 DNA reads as TGTGCCTGGTGGTGGAGTACCGGGGACAAAATTTCCTACGAGCTGTACTTC.

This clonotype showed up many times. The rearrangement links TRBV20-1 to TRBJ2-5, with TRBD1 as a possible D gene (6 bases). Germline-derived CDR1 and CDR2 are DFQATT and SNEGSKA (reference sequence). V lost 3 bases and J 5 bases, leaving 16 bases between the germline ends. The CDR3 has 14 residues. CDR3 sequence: CSARWGPVWETQYF. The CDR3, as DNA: TGCAGTGCTAGGTGGGGGCCTGTTTGGGAGACCCAGTACTTC.

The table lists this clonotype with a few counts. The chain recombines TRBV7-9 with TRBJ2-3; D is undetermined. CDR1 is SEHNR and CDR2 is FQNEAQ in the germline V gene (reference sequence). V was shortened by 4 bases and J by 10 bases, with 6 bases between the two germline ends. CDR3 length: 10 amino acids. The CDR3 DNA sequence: TGTGCCAGCAGCTCCGATGCGCAGTATTTT. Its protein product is CASSSDAQYF.

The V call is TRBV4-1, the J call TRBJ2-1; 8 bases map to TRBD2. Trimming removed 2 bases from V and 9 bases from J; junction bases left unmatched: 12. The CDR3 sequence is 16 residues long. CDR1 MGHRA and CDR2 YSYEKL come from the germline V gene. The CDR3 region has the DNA TGCGCCAGCAGCCAACCCCTGACGGGGGGGCCATTTGAGCAGTTCTTC. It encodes CASSQPLTGGPFEQFF.

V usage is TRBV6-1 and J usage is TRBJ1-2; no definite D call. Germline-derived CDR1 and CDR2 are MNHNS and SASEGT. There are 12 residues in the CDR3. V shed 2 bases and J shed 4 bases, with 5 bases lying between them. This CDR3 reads CASSEISYGYTF. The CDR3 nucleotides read TGTGCCAGCAGTGAAATAAGCTATGGCTACACCTTC.

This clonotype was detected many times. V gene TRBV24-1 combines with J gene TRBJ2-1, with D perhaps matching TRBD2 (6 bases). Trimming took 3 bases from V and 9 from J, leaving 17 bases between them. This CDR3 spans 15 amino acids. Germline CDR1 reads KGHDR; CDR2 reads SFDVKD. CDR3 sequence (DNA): TGTGCCACCAGTGATACAAATACCGGGACTCGTGAGCAGTTCTTC. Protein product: CATSDTNTGTREQFF.

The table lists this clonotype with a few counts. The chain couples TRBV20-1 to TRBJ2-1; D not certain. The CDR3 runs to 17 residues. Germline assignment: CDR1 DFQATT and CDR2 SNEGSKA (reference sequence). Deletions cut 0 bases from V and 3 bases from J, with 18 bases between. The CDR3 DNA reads TGCAGTGCTAGAGATTTCCGGGCCCGGGCAAACTACAATGAGCAGTTCTTC. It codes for CSARDFRARANYNEQFF.

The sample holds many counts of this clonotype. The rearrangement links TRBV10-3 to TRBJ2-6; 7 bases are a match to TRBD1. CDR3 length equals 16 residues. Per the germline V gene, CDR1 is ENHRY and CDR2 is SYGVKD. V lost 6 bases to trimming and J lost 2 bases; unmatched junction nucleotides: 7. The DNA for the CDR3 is TGTGCCATCAGACAGGGGTTGGTGACTGGGGCCAACGTCCTGACTTTC. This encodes CAIRQGLVTGANVLTF.

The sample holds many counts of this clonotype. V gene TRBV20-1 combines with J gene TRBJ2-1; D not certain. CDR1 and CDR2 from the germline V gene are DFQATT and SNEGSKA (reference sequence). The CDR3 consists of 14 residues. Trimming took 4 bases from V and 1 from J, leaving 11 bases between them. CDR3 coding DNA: TGCAGTGCTACTAGGGTCCAGTCCTACAATGAGCAGTTCTTC. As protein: CSATRVQSYNEQFF.

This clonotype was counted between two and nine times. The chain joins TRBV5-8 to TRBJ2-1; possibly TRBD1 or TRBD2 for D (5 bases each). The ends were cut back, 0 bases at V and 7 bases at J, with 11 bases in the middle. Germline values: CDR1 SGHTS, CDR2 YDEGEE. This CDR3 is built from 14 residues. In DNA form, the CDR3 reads TGTGCCAGCAGCTTGGGGGACCCGGGTAATGAGCAGTTCTTC. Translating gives CASSLGDPGNEQFF.

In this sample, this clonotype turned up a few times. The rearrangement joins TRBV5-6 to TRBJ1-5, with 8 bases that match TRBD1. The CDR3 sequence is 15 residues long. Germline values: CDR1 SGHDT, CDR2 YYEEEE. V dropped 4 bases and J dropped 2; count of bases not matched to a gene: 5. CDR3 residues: CASSVSTGGNQPQHF. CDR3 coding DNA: TGTGCCAGCAGCGTATCGACAGGGGGCAATCAGCCCCAGCATTTT.

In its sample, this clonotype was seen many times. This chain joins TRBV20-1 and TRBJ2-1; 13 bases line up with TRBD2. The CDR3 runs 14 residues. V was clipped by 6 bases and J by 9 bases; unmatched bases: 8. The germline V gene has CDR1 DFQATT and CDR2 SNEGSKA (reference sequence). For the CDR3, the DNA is TGCAGTGCCGTACTAGCGGGAGGGCCGGGTGAGCAGTTCTTC. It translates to CSAVLAGGPGEQFF.